The source of this T cell receptor (beta chain) is a study of OX40 agonist ivuxolimab in advanced cancers. Study findings and constraints: Among the least clonally expanded were partial responders at 0.1-3.0 mg/kg. At doses 0.1 to 3.0 mg/kg, CD4+ and CD8+ clones expanded.

Generated by immunoSEQ multiplex PCR, the TCRdb table keeps only in-frame clones and is missing some. The profile shows roughly 90,000 clones, less than 95% of them singletons. The table lists this clone with many counts. Antigen unknown. Prior autoimmune disease or systemic immunosuppression barred patients. Germline CDR1 DFQATT, CDR2 SNEGSKA (reference sequence). The CDR3 runs to 10 residues. Trimming shortened V by 5 bases and J by 10 bases, and 9 bases separated the two germline ends. The receptor was derived from an adult with an advanced solid tumor such as melanoma, head and neck, liver or kidney cancer. The rearrangement joins TRBV20-1 to TRBJ2-1; D gene uncertain. This specimen was CD4+ or CD8+ T cells sorted from blood, taken in a trial of the OX40 agonist ivuxolimab. The chain's CDR3 is CSASVGEQFF. CDR3 in DNA: TGCAGTGCTTCGGTAGGCGAGCAGTTCTTC.